This T cell receptor (beta chain) is drawn from a study of OX40 agonist ivuxolimab in advanced cancers. The CDR3 has 14 amino acids. V lost 5 bases, J lost 10 bases, and 10 bases stayed unmatched. Looked up from germline, CDR1 is LGHNT and CDR2 is FRNRAP. The repertoire was sequenced with immunoSEQ multiplex PCR; TCRdb's copy has only in-frame clones and lacks some. The sample lists over 65,000 clones, 90% occurring once. The chain links TRBV12-5 to TRBJ1-1; 10 nucleotides match TRBD1. The sample here was CD4+ or CD8+ T cells sorted from blood, taken in a trial of the OX40 agonist ivuxolimab. The source is an adult with an advanced solid tumor such as melanoma, head and neck, liver or kidney cancer. DNA of the CDR3: TGTGCTAGTGGTGCCGGGACAGGGGCCGACTTAGCTTTCTTT. Its protein product is CASGAGTGADLAFF.